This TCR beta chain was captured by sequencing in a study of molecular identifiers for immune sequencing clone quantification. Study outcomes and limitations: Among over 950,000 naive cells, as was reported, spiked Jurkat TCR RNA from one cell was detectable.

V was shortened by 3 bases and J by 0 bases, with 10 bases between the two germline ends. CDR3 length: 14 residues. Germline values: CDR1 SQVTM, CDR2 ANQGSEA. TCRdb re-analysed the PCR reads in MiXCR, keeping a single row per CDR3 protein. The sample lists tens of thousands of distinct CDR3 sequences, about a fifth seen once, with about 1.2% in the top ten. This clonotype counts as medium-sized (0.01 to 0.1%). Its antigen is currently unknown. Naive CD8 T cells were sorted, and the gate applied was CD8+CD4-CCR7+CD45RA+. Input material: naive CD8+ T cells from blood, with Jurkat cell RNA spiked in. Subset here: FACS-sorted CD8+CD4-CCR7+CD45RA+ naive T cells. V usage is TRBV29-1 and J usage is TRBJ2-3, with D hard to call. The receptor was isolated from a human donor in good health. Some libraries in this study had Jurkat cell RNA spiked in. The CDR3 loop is CSVDAGRSTDTQYF. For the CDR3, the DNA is TGCAGCGTTGACGCCGGACGGAGCACAGATACGCAGTATTTT.